The rows below give T cell receptor beta chains drawn from one sample of a study of blood T cell repertoires in COVID-19. The table came from immunoSEQ multiplex PCR; TCRdb's copy has only in-frame clones and leaves some out. The profile shows 90,000 to 100,000 clones, about 80% of them singletons. The sequenced sample consisted of peripheral blood. Receptor source: a man in his sixties or seventies with acute or convalescent COVID-19. The CDR3 runs from the conserved cysteine through the conserved F or W. A D gene is named only where the DNA matches it firmly. Some rows mark clone size as missing; the rest say once, few, many or name a class of expanded clone.

V	size	D	J	CDR3	DNA
TRBV7-2	NA	TRBD1	TRBJ1-5	CASSPQGGTNQPQHF	TGTGCCAGCAGCCCACAGGGGGGCACGAATCAGCCCCAGCATTTT
TRBV7-2	NA	TRBD2	TRBJ2-3	CASSLLLAGGAADTQYF	TGTGCCAGCAGCTTACTCCTAGCGGGAGGGGCTGCAGATACGCAGTATTTT
TRBV12-3/TRBV12-4	NA	TRBD1	TRBJ1-2	CASSSTGSISYTF	TGTGCCAGCAGTTCGACAGGGAGTATAAGCTACACCTTC
TRBV18	NA	TRBD1	TRBJ1-3	CASSPTGDAGNTIYF	TGTGCCAGCTCTCCCACAGGGGACGCTGGAAACACCATATATTTT
TRBV11-2	NA	TRBD2	TRBJ2-7	CASSLLTSGLHEQYF	TGTGCCAGCAGCTTACTGACTAGCGGGTTACACGAGCAGTACTTC
TRBV7-2	NA	NA	TRBJ2-6	CASRGSGANVLTF	TGTGCCAGCCGCGGGTCTGGGGCCAACGTCCTGACTTTC
TRBV28	NA	TRBD1	TRBJ2-2	CASSVAGTGGTGELFF	TGTGCCAGCAGTGTCGCCGGGACAGGGGGCACCGGGGAGCTGTTTTTT
TRBV5-5	once	TRBD1	TRBJ2-2	CASSLEPQGTNTGELFF	TGTGCCAGCAGCTTGGAACCACAGGGGACGAACACCGGGGAGCTGTTTTTT
TRBV3-1/TRBV3-2	NA	NA	TRBJ2-5	CAAFGGVPGETQYF	TGTGCGGCCTTCGGGGGAGTTCCTGGGGAGACCCAGTACTTC
TRBV2	few	NA	TRBJ1-5	CASSGGSGQPQHF	TGTGCCAGCAGTGGCGGGTCGGGTCAGCCCCAGCATTTT
TRBV27	few	NA	TRBJ1-4	CASSSPGLVNEKLFF	TGTGCCAGCAGCTCACCGGGACTGGTTAATGAAAAACTGTTTTTT
TRBV11-2	NA	NA	TRBJ2-7	CASSSWLAPEQYF	TGTGCCAGCAGCAGCTGGCTAGCACCCGAGCAGTACTTC
TRBV11-2	NA	NA	TRBJ1-4	CASSRERGEKLFF	TGTGCCAGCAGCAGGGAGCGGGGTGAAAAACTGTTTTTT
TRBV11-2	once	NA	TRBJ1-2	CASSPVGGDYGYTF	TGTGCCAGCAGTCCCGTGGGGGGGGACTATGGCTACACCTTC
TRBV29-1	NA	TRBD1	TRBJ1-2	CSVGHRGFNYGYTF	TGCAGCGTTGGGCACAGGGGATTTAACTATGGCTACACCTTC
TRBV3-1/TRBV3-2	NA	NA	TRBJ1-5	CASSQAYGLNQPQHF	TGTGCCAGCAGCCAAGCTTACGGACTCAATCAGCCCCAGCATTTT
TRBV5-4	NA	NA	TRBJ2-1	CASWGSYNEQFF	TGTGCCAGCTGGGGCAGCTACAATGAGCAGTTCTTC
TRBV19	NA	NA	TRBJ1-1	CASSIGGGTEAFF	TGTGCCAGTAGTATTGGGGGCGGGACTGAAGCTTTCTTT
TRBV5-1	NA	NA	TRBJ2-2	CASSLQDSYTGELFF	TGCGCCAGCAGCCTGCAGGACAGCTACACCGGGGAGCTGTTTTTT
TRBV5-1	once	NA	TRBJ2-2	CASSLEPAGGELFF	TGCGCCAGCAGCTTGGAACCAGCGGGCGGGGAGCTGTTTTTT
TRBV7-7	once	NA	TRBJ2-7	CASSSGGPSFYEQYF	TGTGCTAGCAGCTCAGGGGGGCCCTCCTTCTACGAGCAGTACTTC
TRBV27	NA	NA	TRBJ2-7	CASSLIPGPHEQYF	TGTGCCAGCAGTTTAATCCCAGGCCCCCACGAGCAGTACTTC
TRBV27	NA	TRBD1	TRBJ2-2	CASSFQPTGGAGELFF	TGTGCCAGCAGTTTCCAGCCGACAGGGGGAGCCGGGGAGCTGTTTTTT
TRBV5-1	few	NA	TRBJ2-7	CASSQGHGAYEQYF	TGCGCCAGCAGCCAGGGACACGGCGCCTACGAGCAGTACTTC
TRBV6-1	NA	TRBD2	TRBJ2-1	CASSESLAGRVTEQFF	TGTGCCAGCAGTGAATCTCTCGCCGGGAGGGTTACTGAGCAGTTCTTC
TRBV6-6	NA	TRBD1	TRBJ1-5	CASLTGDSNQPQHF	TGTGCCAGTTTAACAGGGGATAGCAATCAGCCCCAGCATTTT
TRBV29-1	once	TRBD1	TRBJ2-7	CSARTGPYEQYF	TGCAGCGCGAGGACAGGTCCCTACGAGCAGTACTTC
TRBV19	few	NA	TRBJ2-5	CASSMVGMLKTQYF	TGTGCCAGTAGTATGGTCGGGATGTTGAAGACCCAGTACTTC
TRBV3-1/TRBV3-2	NA	TRBD1	TRBJ2-3	CASSDTSGTVATRRYF	TGTGCCAGCAGCGATACTTCCGGGACAGTTGCGACCAGGCGGTATTTT
TRBV5-1	once	NA	TRBJ1-2	CASSLEGGSTPHGYTF	TGCGCCAGCAGCTTGGAGGGGGGGAGCACACCTCATGGCTACACCTTC
TRBV10-3	few	TRBD1	TRBJ2-7	CAISGTGPYEQYF	TGTGCCATCTCAGGGACAGGGCCCTACGAGCAGTACTTC
TRBV3-1/TRBV3-2	NA	NA	TRBJ2-1	CASSQRSEQFF	TGTGCCAGCAGCCAGCGGTCGGAGCAGTTCTTC
TRBV3-1/TRBV3-2	NA	NA	TRBJ2-7	CASSQDRAWQGRDEQYF	TGTGCCAGCAGCCAAGATAGGGCCTGGCAGGGTCGCGACGAGCAGTACTTC
TRBV13	NA	NA	TRBJ2-5	CASSPPLSQETQYF	TGTGCCAGCAGCCCACCCCTCAGTCAAGAGACCCAGTACTTC
TRBV4-2	once	TRBD2	TRBJ2-1	CASSQEPGGSSYNEQFF	TGTGCCAGCAGCCAAGAACCCGGCGGGAGCTCCTACAATGAGCAGTTCTTC
TRBV28	NA	NA	TRBJ1-3	CASSPSAGAGNTIYF	TGTGCCAGCAGTCCCTCCGCAGGCGCTGGAAACACCATATATTTT
TRBV12-3/TRBV12-4	NA	NA	TRBJ1-5	CASSLARDQPQHF	TGTGCCAGCAGTTTAGCCAGGGATCAGCCCCAGCATTTT
TRBV19	NA	NA	TRBJ1-6	CASSLKKQTYNSPLHF	TGTGCCAGTAGTTTGAAGAAACAGACGTATAATTCACCCCTCCACTTT
TRBV11-3	once	NA	TRBJ2-1	CASSLTGGPYNEQFF	TGTGCCAGCAGCTTAACCGGAGGCCCCTACAATGAGCAGTTCTTC
TRBV10-3	once	TRBD1	TRBJ1-2	CAISSDRGIGGYTF	TGTGCCATCAGTTCCGACAGGGGGATCGGTGGCTACACCTTC
TRBV28	NA	TRBD2	TRBJ2-5	CASSLAGGPKETQYF	TGTGCCAGCAGTTTGGCGGGAGGGCCAAAAGAGACCCAGTACTTC
TRBV25-1	NA	TRBD1	TRBJ1-3	CASSEDRASGNTIYF	TGTGCCAGCAGTGAGGACAGGGCGTCTGGAAACACCATATATTTT
TRBV14	few	NA	TRBJ1-3	CASSQGGGNTIYF	TGTGCCAGCAGCCAAGGAGGAGGAAACACCATATATTTT
TRBV30	few	NA	TRBJ1-3	CAWKRGQSGNTIYF	TGTGCCTGGAAGCGGGGGCAATCTGGAAACACCATATATTTT
TRBV28	NA	NA	TRBJ1-2	CASSFSAGSYGYTF	TGTGCCAGCAGTTTTAGTGCGGGATCCTATGGCTACACCTTC
TRBV2	NA	NA	TRBJ1-4	CASSESRARNEKLFF	TGTGCCAGCAGTGAAAGCAGGGCCCGAAATGAAAAACTGTTTTTT
TRBV11-3	NA	TRBD2	TRBJ2-2	CASSPTIAGGRGAGELFF	TGTGCCAGCAGCCCCACCATAGCGGGAGGGCGCGGGGCCGGGGAGCTGTTTTTT
TRBV14	once	NA	TRBJ2-2	CASSQRYGIDTGELFF	TGTGCCAGCAGCCAGAGGTACGGGATCGACACCGGGGAGCTGTTTTTT